Following are 9 T cell receptor beta chains from one sample sequenced in a study of blood T cell repertoires in COVID-19. Libraries were prepared by immunoSEQ multiplex PCR; TCRdb keeps only in-frame clonotypes and omits some of them. The table has a few hundred thousand clones, roughly 90% seen once. Specimen: PBMCs or T cells enriched from blood (not recorded which). The source is a woman aged 18-29 years who had recovered from COVID-19.

The V call is TRBV6-2 or TRBV6-3, the J call TRBJ2-2, with a possible D match to TRBD1 (6 bases). CDR3 size: 15 residues. Trimming removed 6 bases from V and 1 base from J, with 12 bases in between. Germline V CDR1 and CDR2: MNHEY, SVGEGT. This chain's CDR3 is CASSRTAKNTGELFF. The CDR3 DNA reads as TGTGCCAGCAGCAGGACAGCCAAGAACACCGGGGAGCTGTTTTTT.

As regards this clone: Compared with germline, one end of the junction differs, possibly owing to a read error. The V call is TRBV6-4, the J call TRBJ1-2, with D maybe TRBD1 (5 bases). Germline CDR1 is MRHNA and CDR2 is SNTAGT. The length of the CDR3 is 15 residues. Written as DNA, the CDR3 is TGTGCCAGCCAGGCCCGCGGGGTGAGGGACCCCACCCCTCTCTTC. The encoded protein is CASQARGVRDPTPLF.

This clone showed up just once. The chain combines TRBV7-9 with TRBJ2-3; the D is unclear. Germline assignment: CDR1 SEHNR and CDR2 FQNEAQ (reference sequence). Trimming shortened V by 5 bases and J by 14 bases, and 20 bases separated the two germline ends. The CDR3 sequence is 13 residues long. DNA of the CDR3: TGTGCCAGCAGCCCCCTCCCGCTGGGCGACCCGTATTTT. Translating gives CASSPLPLGDPYF.

The chain employs TRBV9 and TRBJ2-3, with 12 bases aligning to TRBD2. CDR1 is SGDLS and CDR2 is YYNGEE in the germline V gene. Losses at the gene ends were 2 bases for V and 4 bases for J; bases not matched to a gene: 2. This CDR3 region has 15 residues. CDR3 protein: CASSVGLAGPDTQYF. The CDR3 DNA follows: TGTGCCAGCAGCGTTGGACTAGCGGGGCCAGATACGCAGTATTTT.

The J gene is TRBJ2-7, the V gene TRBV7-6; 7 bases fit TRBD1. The J segment lost 3 bases and the V segment lost 5 bases, leaving 19 bases of the junction unmatched. Germline CDR1 is SGHVS and CDR2 is FNYEAQ. There are 18 residues in the CDR3. The CDR3 bases are TGTGCCAGCAGCCCCTTACCTTCGGGACAGCTAGAACTCTACGAGCAGTACTTC. Its protein product is CASSPLPSGQLELYEQYF.

This chain uses TRBV11-2 with TRBJ2-5; TRBD2 matches 14 bases. Germline-derived CDR1 and CDR2 are SGHAT and FQNNGV. Germline trimming cut 1 base from V and 4 bases from J; bases unmatched to any gene: 5. The CDR3 loop spans 17 amino acids. The CDR3 DNA follows: TGTGCCAGCAGCTTAGGGGGACTAGCGGGGGCGGGAGAGACCCAGTACTTC. Translating gives CASSLGGLAGAGETQYF.

As to this clone: Other DNA sequences in the sample encode the same CDR3. The CDR3: CASSLAQRGGDEKLFF. The CDR3 DNA reads TGTGCCAGCAGCTTAGCACAAAGGGGTGGTGATGAAAAACTGTTTTTT. The chain links TRBV7-2 to TRBJ1-4; possibly TRBD1 for D (5 bases). V lost 0 bases and J 6 bases, leaving 14 bases between the germline ends. In germline, CDR1 is SGHTA, CDR2 FQGNSA. The CDR3 consists of 16 residues.

The CDR3 protein is CASSAGRATDTQYF. For the CDR3, the DNA is TGTGCCAGCAGTGCGGGCAGGGCGACAGATACGCAGTATTTT. The chain employs TRBV2 and TRBJ2-3, with a weak D call TRBD1 (5 bases). V gave up 4 bases and J gave up 3 bases, with 11 bases separating them. Germline assignment: CDR1 SNHLY and CDR2 FYNNEI. This CDR3 contains 14 residues.

V and J are TRBV5-1 and TRBJ2-7; 10 bases match TRBD2. Trimming took 2 bases from V and 3 from J; bases not matched to a gene: 2. Germline values: CDR1 SGHRS, CDR2 YFSETQ. This CDR3 is 14 amino acids long. CDR3 in amino acids: CASSFSGGNYEQYF. The CDR3 coding sequence is TGCGCCAGCAGCTTTAGCGGGGGGAACTACGAGCAGTACTTC. Variable domain in full (rest from reference TRBV5-1 and TRBJ2-7): KAGVTQTPRYLIKTRGQQVTLSCSPISGHRSVSWYQQTPGQGLQFLFEYFSETQRNKGNFPGRFSGRQFSNSRSEMNVSTLELGDSALYLCASSFSGGNYEQYFGPGTRLTVT.